This passage covers 14 T cell receptor beta chains from one sample sequenced in a study of T cell responses to AZD1222 COVID-19 vaccine. The protocol was immunoSEQ multiplex PCR, while the TCRdb copy is restricted to in-frame clones and leaves out a portion. The sample totals over 140,000 clones. Material: peripheral blood. The receptors were gathered from an adult in good health.

The chain uses TRBV5-4 and TRBJ2-5, with D maybe TRBD2 (7 bases). Trimming left V 3 bases short and J 2 bases short, with 17 bases between. There are 16 residues in the CDR3. Germline CDR1 and CDR2: SGHNT and YYREEE (reference sequence). CDR3 coding DNA: TGTGCCAGCAGCTACTTGGAGGGGGGGGGTCAAGAGACCCAGTACTTC. Translating gives CASSYLEGGGQETQYF. The full variable domain, with the rest looked up from reference TRBV5-4 and TRBJ2-5, is ETGVTQSPTHLIKTRGQQVTLRCSSQSGHNTVSWYQQALGQGPQFIFQYYREEENGRGNFPPRFSGLQFPNYSSELNVNALELDDSALYLCASSYLEGGGQETQYFGPGTRLLVL.

Comment on this clone: The same CDR3 can be traced to other DNA sequences in this sample. The genes are TRBV5-1 and TRBJ1-1; the D is unclear. Trimming left V 0 bases short and J 1 base short, with 7 bases between. CDR3 size: 14 residues. CDR1 is SGHRS and CDR2 is YFSETQ in the germline V gene. The CDR3 loop is CASSLGQRNTEAFF. The DNA for the CDR3 is TGCGCCAGCAGCTTGGGGCAGAGGAACACTGAAGCTTTCTTT.

The genes are TRBV28 and TRBJ1-3; 7 bases line up with TRBD1. With V trimmed by 5 bases and J by 5 bases, 15 bases remained unmatched. CDR3 length equals 17 residues. CDR1 is MDHEN, CDR2 SYDVKM, per germline. Here the CDR3 reads CASSIKSIQGVRNTIYF. Written as DNA, the CDR3 is TGTGCCAGCAGTATAAAATCGATTCAGGGGGTAAGAAACACCATATATTTT.

The chain employs TRBV11-3 and TRBJ1-1; TRBD1 matches 9 bases. The CDR3 spans 15 residues. Per the germline V gene, CDR1 is SGHNT and CDR2 is YENEEA. The junction had 10 bases not matched to a gene; V was cut back by 3 bases and J by 8 bases. CDR3 residues: CASSFLPGTGLEAFF. CDR3 nucleotides: TGTGCCAGCAGCTTTCTACCCGGGACAGGGCTCGAAGCTTTCTTT.

The chain employs TRBV5-4 and TRBJ1-6; no clear D gene. The V gene's germline CDR1 is SGHNT and CDR2 YYREEE (reference sequence). Trimming removed 1 base at V and 6 bases at J, with 11 bases between. The CDR3 length is 15 residues. CDR3 DNA sequence: TGTGCCAGCAGCTTGAACCCCCAGATTAATTCACCCCTCCACTTT. Amino acids: CASSLNPQINSPLHF.

The rearrangement joins TRBV28 to TRBJ2-7, with D possibly TRBD2 on 5 matching bases. The CDR3 spans 16 residues. Germline lookup yields CDR1 MDHEN and CDR2 SYDVKM. V was trimmed by 1 base and J by 1 base, leaving 14 bases between them. The DNA for the CDR3 is TGTGCCAGCAGTTTATTTACAGTCGGGGAATCCTACGAGCAGTACTTC. Translation gives CASSLFTVGESYEQYF.

The rearrangement joins TRBV3-1 (or the pseudogene TRBV3-2) to TRBJ1-6; D not certain. The V gene lost 4 bases and the J gene lost 0 bases, with 7 bases spanning the gap. Germline V gene data show CDR1 as LGHDT and CDR2 as YNNKEL (reference sequence). CDR3 length: 15 amino acids. CDR3 amino acids: CASSPAGSYNSPLHF. For the CDR3, the DNA is TGTGCCAGCAGCCCCGCTGGCTCCTATAATTCACCCCTCCACTTT.

The rearrangement uses TRBV7-9 and TRBJ1-4, with D possibly TRBD1 on 6 matching bases. This CDR3 has 13 amino acids. Trimming left V 2 bases short and J 6 bases short, with 7 bases between. CDR1 is SEHNR and CDR2 is FQNEAQ in the germline V gene (reference sequence). Here the CDR3 DNA reads TGTGCCAGCAGCTTACGGACAGATGAAAAACTGTTTTTT. Amino acid sequence: CASSLRTDEKLFF.

The J gene is TRBJ1-6, the V gene TRBV6-5; D is possibly TRBD1 (5 bases). Germline V gene data show CDR1 as MNHEY and CDR2 as SVGAGI. Trimming took off 7 bases at V and 7 bases at J, with 14 bases between the two ends. The CDR3 is made up of 14 amino acids. CDR3 sequence (DNA): TGTGCCAGCAAGGCGGGGACTAGCAATTCACCCCTCCACTTT. This codes for CASKAGTSNSPLHF.

V is TRBV3-1 (or the pseudogene TRBV3-2) and J is TRBJ1-6; TRBD1 is a possible D gene (6 bases). V was pared by 1 base and J by 8 bases, with 12 bases between. From germline, CDR1 is LGHDT and CDR2 YNNKEL (reference sequence). This CDR3 has 15 amino acids. This CDR3 reads CASSQVGGVDSPLHF. DNA of the CDR3: TGTGCCAGCAGCCAAGTAGGGGGTGTTGATTCACCCCTCCACTTT.

The chain carries TRBV19 and TRBJ1-2, with TRBD1 matching 8 bases. The germline V gene has CDR1 LNHDA and CDR2 SQIVND (reference sequence). The CDR3 is 14 amino acids. V trimming: 7 bases; J trimming: 7 bases; junction bases outside the gene matches: 11. Here the CDR3 reads CASNGRDRFLGYTF. The DNA of the CDR3 is TGTGCCAGTAATGGCAGGGACAGGTTTCTTGGCTACACCTTC.

The chain is built from TRBV24-1 and TRBJ1-5; D ambiguous. V dropped 9 bases and J dropped 0 bases, with 11 bases sitting between them. CDR1 KGHDR and CDR2 SFDVKD come from the germline V gene. CDR3 length: 14 residues. The CDR3 DNA sequence: TGTGCCACCTCTCATCGCGATAGCAATCAGCCCCAGCATTTT. Translating gives CATSHRDSNQPQHF.

This chain links TRBV7-2 with TRBJ2-7; no clear D. Trimming took off 3 bases at V and 0 bases at J, with 9 bases between the two ends. This CDR3 has 14 amino acids. Germline CDR1 reads SGHTA; CDR2 reads FQGNSA. The CDR3 DNA reads TGTGCCAGCAGCTTTGGAATAGACTCCTACGAGCAGTACTTC. This encodes CASSFGIDSYEQYF.

The V call is TRBV11-2, the J call TRBJ1-1; D possibly corresponds to TRBD1 (5 bases). The germline CDR1 and CDR2 sequences are SGHAT and FQNNGV. The V end lost 7 bases, the J end lost 8 bases, and 14 bases lay between the germline ends. This CDR3 contains 12 residues. This chain's CDR3 is CASNTGLVEAFF. The DNA for the CDR3 is TGTGCCAGCAATACAGGTCTAGTGGAAGCTTTCTTT.